The entry that follows covers one TCR beta chain sequence. The CDR3 spans 15 residues. Germline V gene sequence: CDR1 SGHRS, CDR2 YFSETQ. V shed 2 bases and J shed 4 bases, with 16 bases lying between them. The authors ran the assay at deep level. Genomic DNA per cell subset filled all wells of several immunoSEQ plates. Only in-frame clones appear in the TCRdb table, and some are missing; sequencing was by immunoSEQ multiplex PCR. Of about half a million clones in the sample, around three quarters were seen once. This sample is drawn from a study of shared clonotypes between healthy human individuals. Recent vaccinations or acute infections were absent in the healthy HIV-negative adult donors.

This clonotype was obtained from a woman between 40 and 55 years old in good health. Some clones in this sample may be carry-over from other donors' samples. The sequencing sample was made of PBMCs. The chain links TRBV5-1 to TRBJ2-7, with D possibly matching TRBD1 (6 bases). CDR3 in DNA: TGCGCCAGCAGCTTTCAGGGGTCGGCATCGTACGAGCAGTACTTC. This translates into CASSFQGSASYEQYF.